This is a list of T cell receptor beta chains from one sample in a study of chemoradiotherapy in HPV16-positive cancers. Sequenced by immunoSEQ multiplex PCR; TCRdb stores in-frame clones only, minus some. The repertoire holds some 4,100 clones, 72% seen once, with roughly 9.5% in the top ten. The sequencing used tumor tissue, collected from a patient who underwent chemoradiotherapy. All receptors derive from a human donor with HPV-associated anogenital cancer. Each CDR3 is given with its conserved first and last residue. The D gene is left open where the match is weak. Size is stated for part of the rows, as once, few or many counts, or as a class when the clone is expanded.

V gene	D gene	clone size	J gene	CDR3 protein	CDR3 DNA
TRBV5-6	NA	NA	TRBJ1-5	CASSFGGGRVNQPQHF	TGTGCCAGCAGCTTTGGTGGGGGGCGAGTCAATCAGCCCCAGCATTTT
TRBV11-2	TRBD1	NA	TRBJ1-1	CASSRGTGGLGTEAFF	TGTGCCAGCAGCCGGGGGACAGGGGGATTGGGGACTGAAGCTTTCTTT
TRBV7-2	TRBD1	NA	TRBJ1-3	CASSSRQGARGNTIYF	TGTGCCAGCAGCTCCCGGCAGGGGGCGCGGGGAAACACCATATATTTT
TRBV5-1	NA	large	TRBJ2-7	CASSWDKPYEQYF	TGCGCCAGCAGCTGGGACAAGCCCTACGAGCAGTACTTC
TRBV28	NA	NA	TRBJ2-5	CASSFVSPETQYF	TGTGCCAGCAGTTTTGTCAGCCCGGAGACCCAGTACTTC
TRBV7-2	NA	NA	TRBJ1-1	CASSLGGGVSAEAFF	TGTGCCAGCAGCTTAGGAGGAGGGGTGAGTGCTGAAGCTTTCTTT
TRBV19	TRBD1	once	TRBJ1-2	CASSIPTGGTYGYTF	TGTGCCAGTAGTATTCCGACAGGGGGGACCTATGGCTACACCTTC
TRBV11-2	TRBD2	NA	TRBJ2-5	CASSYSSGSMGETQYF	TGTGCCAGCAGCTACTCTAGCGGGAGCATGGGGGAGACCCAGTACTTC
TRBV6-5	TRBD1	NA	TRBJ1-5	CASSRTGQGQPQHF	TGTGCCAGCAGCCGGACAGGGCAAGGTCAGCCCCAGCATTTT
TRBV11-3	NA	NA	TRBJ2-1	CASSFPGSHNEQFF	TGTGCCAGCAGCTTCCCCGGCTCCCACAATGAGCAGTTCTTC
TRBV6-6	NA	NA	TRBJ1-6	CASSYPAGARSPLHF	TGTGCCAGCAGTTACCCAGCAGGGGCAAGGTCACCCCTCCACTTT
TRBV28	NA	few	TRBJ1-5	CASSTPVGGVIQPQHF	TGTGCCAGTTCTACCCCGGTCGGCGGCGTGATTCAGCCCCAGCATTTT
TRBV12-5	NA	NA	TRBJ2-3	CASGLMSGMGTDTQYF	TGTGCTAGTGGTTTGATGTCCGGGATGGGCACAGATACGCAGTATTTT
TRBV28	NA	NA	TRBJ2-3	CATEREGTDTQYF	TGTGCCACCGAGAGGGAAGGCACAGATACGCAGTATTTT
TRBV6-1	TRBD1	NA	TRBJ2-1	CASREQGNLVNEQFF	TGTGCCAGCAGAGAACAGGGGAATCTAGTTAATGAGCAGTTCTTC
TRBV7-2	TRBD2	NA	TRBJ2-1	CASSLGRLAGEQFF	TGTGCCAGCAGCTTAGGTCGGCTAGCGGGTGAGCAGTTCTTC
TRBV7-2	TRBD1	NA	TRBJ1-6	CASSSGQGNSPLHF	TGTGCCAGCAGCTCAGGACAGGGAAATTCACCCCTCCACTTT
TRBV30	TRBD1	NA	TRBJ2-2	CAWRKGQGAGGLFF	TGTGCCTGGAGGAAAGGACAGGGGGCGGGTGGGCTGTTTTTT
TRBV2	NA	few	TRBJ1-5	CASSQTGPGQPQHF	TGTGCCAGCAGCCAGACAGGACCGGGTCAGCCCCAGCATTTT
TRBV4-2	TRBD2	NA	TRBJ2-7	CASSQGAGLAYEQYF	TGTGCCAGCAGCCAAGGAGCGGGACTAGCTTACGAGCAGTACTTC
TRBV6-6	NA	NA	TRBJ2-1	CASSYLDINEQFF	TGTGCCAGCAGTTACTTGGACATCAATGAGCAGTTCTTC